The present entry profiles one T cell receptor beta chain with its context. The data are from a study of blood T cell repertoires in COVID-19. Study information: Italy, Spain and the United States were the sources of the convalescent and acute COVID-19 samples. The cDNA or gDNA used as material had been derived from T cells, B-cell-depleted T cells, or PBMCs.

CDR3 length: 21 amino acids. V shed 0 bases, J shed 6 bases, and the junction held 15 bases outside the gene matches. Germline V gene sequence: CDR1 LGHDT, CDR2 YNNKEL (reference sequence). Study processing details: Estimates of nucleated cell counts were drawn from the amplification of reference gene primers. Assay: immunoSEQ multiplex PCR; the TCRdb copy retains only in-frame clones and omits some. Clone size and the V and J calls come from that table; the DNA yielded D and trimming. The sample carries over 150,000 clones, around 87% recorded once. The rearrangement uses TRBV3-1 (or the pseudogene TRBV3-2) and TRBJ2-1; 15 bases are a match to TRBD2. The sequenced sample consisted of peripheral blood. The receptor's source is a man between 60 and 70 years old with COVID-19, enrolled during active disease. The CDR3 is CASSQDLGLAGGSSPPNEQFF. As DNA, the CDR3 is TGTGCCAGCAGCCAAGATTTAGGACTAGCGGGAGGGAGTTCACCCCCCAATGAGCAGTTCTTC.